These 22 T cell receptor beta chains came from one sample sequenced in a study of control samples from healthy donors and cancer patients. The assay was immunoSEQ multiplex PCR, and TCRdb's table has in-frame clones only and misses some. The sample consists of 150,000 to 180,000 clones, about 93% of them appearing once. Material: blood. These receptors came from a man in his fifties in good health.

The V gene is TRBV18, the J gene TRBJ1-4; TRBD1 matches at 9 bases. The CDR3 consists of 15 residues. Germline values: CDR1 KGHSH, CDR2 LQKENI. The V and J ends lost 1 base and 8 bases, in that order; junction bases with no gene match: 5. Written as DNA, the CDR3 is TGTGCCAGCTCACCACGGACAGGGGCTTGGGAAAAACTGTTTTTT. Translation: CASSPRTGAWEKLFF.

The chain joins TRBV7-9 to TRBJ2-7, with 10 bases matching TRBD1. CDR3 length equals 14 residues. In germline, CDR1 is SEHNR, CDR2 FQNEAQ (reference sequence). V shed 5 bases, J shed 5 bases, and the junction held 6 bases outside the gene matches. CDR3 loop: CASSQGQGMDEQYF. CDR3 nucleotide sequence: TGTGCCAGCAGCCAGGGACAGGGGATGGACGAGCAGTACTTC.

This chain links TRBV5-1 with TRBJ1-6; D uncertain. The germline V gene has CDR1 SGHRS and CDR2 YFSETQ. V dropped 2 bases and J dropped 6 bases, with 9 bases sitting between them. The length of the CDR3 is 14 residues. CDR3 sequence (DNA): TGCGCCAGCAGCTTCGACGGAACTAATTCACCCCTCCACTTT. Protein sequence: CASSFDGTNSPLHF.

V is TRBV5-6 and J is TRBJ2-1, with 9 bases fitting TRBD2. V dropped 0 bases and J dropped 10; count of bases not matched to a gene: 8. Germline V CDR1 and CDR2: SGHDT, YYEEEE. The CDR3 sequence is 15 residues long. CDR3 protein: CASSLGAGGGHEQFF. CDR3 DNA sequence: TGTGCCAGCAGCTTGGGTGCGGGAGGGGGTCACGAGCAGTTCTTC.

V gene TRBV6-2 or TRBV6-3 combines with J gene TRBJ2-5; 13 bases fit TRBD2. The CDR3 has 17 amino acids. Germline V gene lookup returns CDR1 MNHEY and CDR2 SVGEGT. The J segment lost 4 bases and the V segment lost 5 bases, leaving 10 bases of the junction unmatched. The CDR3 spells CASSTRTSGRGRETQYF. As DNA, the CDR3 is TGTGCCAGCAGTACCCGAACTAGCGGGAGGGGGCGAGAGACCCAGTACTTC.

The CDR3 spells CASSFGGGTGINGELFF. The DNA for the CDR3 is TGTGCCAGCAGCTTTGGTGGTGGGACAGGGATAAACGGGGAGCTGTTTTTT. The chain has TRBV7-9 and TRBJ2-2; 9 nucleotides align to TRBD1. This CDR3 spans 17 amino acids. CDR1 SEHNR and CDR2 FQNEAQ come from the germline V gene (reference sequence). J lost 7 bases, V lost 3 bases, and 12 bases had no gene match.

The CDR3 loop is CASSPLPGQGNYGYTF. The CDR3 DNA sequence: TGTGCCAGCTCACCGCTACCGGGACAGGGTAACTATGGCTACACCTTC. The genes are TRBV18 and TRBJ1-2; 9 bases are shared with TRBD1. Trimming removed 3 bases from V and 1 base from J; junction bases left unmatched: 6. The CDR3 loop spans 16 amino acids. Germline V CDR1 and CDR2: KGHSH, LQKENI.

This clone appeared a single time. The chain joins TRBV18 to TRBJ2-1, with 15 bases matching TRBD2. V was pared by 2 bases and J by 7 bases, with 3 bases of the junction left unmatched. Germline CDR1 is KGHSH and CDR2 is LQKENI. The CDR3 has 16 amino acids. The DNA for the CDR3 is TGTGCCAGCTCACCAGGACTAGCGGGAGGGGTGAATGAGCAGTTCTTC. The encoded protein is CASSPGLAGGVNEQFF.

V is TRBV30 and J is TRBJ2-5, with 9 bases identical to TRBD1. The CDR3 extends over 15 amino acids. In germline, CDR1 is GTSNPN, CDR2 SVGIG (reference sequence). The V and J ends lost 0 bases and 3 bases, in that order; junction bases with no gene match: 5. The CDR3 region is CAWSVRTGAKETQYF. The CDR3 bases are TGTGCCTGGAGTGTACGGACAGGGGCAAAAGAGACCCAGTACTTC.

The genes are TRBV10-2 and TRBJ1-4; D unclear. The germline V and J ends were trimmed by 6 bases and 16 bases, with 15 bases remaining between them. The CDR3 has 11 residues. Germline CDR1 and CDR2: WSHSY and SAAADI. CDR3 bases: TGCGCCAGCAGCGCCCTCCAACGGCAGTTTTTT. Its translation is CASSALQRQFF.

The gene calls are TRBV29-1 and TRBJ1-1; tentative D call: TRBD1 (5 bases). V was trimmed by 5 bases and J by 1 base, leaving 17 bases between them. This CDR3 contains 15 residues. Germline CDR1 and CDR2: SQVTM and ANQGSEA. The CDR3, as DNA: TGCAGCGTTAGCCCCCCCGGGACGGAGAACACTGAAGCTTTCTTT. Translation: CSVSPPGTENTEAFF.

The CDR3 spells CASSFRPGGYYGYTF. The CDR3 nucleotides read TGTGCCAGCAGTTTTCGCCCCGGGGGATACTATGGCTACACCTTC. This chain joins TRBV27 and TRBJ1-2, with a possible D match to TRBD1 (5 bases). The CDR3 is 15 residues long. The V end was cut by 3 bases, the J end by 3 bases, with 14 bases between. Per the germline V gene, CDR1 is MNHEY and CDR2 is SMNVEV (reference sequence).

V gene TRBV3-1 (or the pseudogene TRBV3-2) combines with J gene TRBJ2-5, with 8 bases identical to TRBD2. V lost 6 bases and J lost 7; bases outside the gene matches: 13. This CDR3 has 15 amino acids. CDR1 LGHDT and CDR2 YNNKEL come from the germline V gene (reference sequence). CDR3 sequence (DNA): TGTGCCAGCAGGGGAGCGGGGGAACCTAAAGGGACCCAGTACTTC. As protein: CASRGAGEPKGTQYF.

The V and J genes are TRBV28 and TRBJ1-2; 8 nucleotides agree with TRBD1. The CDR3 loop spans 14 amino acids. Germline CDR1 and CDR2: MDHEN and SYDVKM. V trimming: 2 bases; J trimming: 7 bases; junction bases outside the gene matches: 6. The DNA of the CDR3 is TGTGCCAGCAGTTTAGGGGGACAGGTCGGTGGCTACACCTTC. It yields the protein CASSLGGQVGGYTF.

This chain connects TRBV24-1 to TRBJ1-2; D unresolved. The CDR3 is 11 residues long. In germline, CDR1 is KGHDR, CDR2 SFDVKD. V lost 9 bases and J lost 4, with 8 bases in between. CDR3 sequence (DNA): TGTGCCACCTTATTTAGCTATGGCTACACCTTC. Residues: CATLFSYGYTF.

The gene calls are TRBV6-5 and TRBJ2-7; 8 bases agree with TRBD2. Trimming removed 7 bases from V and 3 bases from J; junction bases left unmatched: 8. In germline, CDR1 is MNHEY, CDR2 SVGAGI. There are 14 residues in the CDR3. The CDR3 here is CASIPGGSGYEQYF. The DNA of the CDR3 is TGTGCCAGCATCCCGGGGGGGAGCGGCTACGAGCAGTACTTC.

The rearrangement uses TRBV5-1 and TRBJ2-5; 13 nucleotides match TRBD2. This CDR3 has 15 amino acids. The germline CDR1 and CDR2 sequences are SGHRS and YFSETQ. Trimming took 5 bases from V and 5 from J; bases not matched to a gene: 6. CDR3 loop: CASSRGTSGTETQYF. The CDR3 DNA sequence: TGCGCCAGCAGTAGAGGGACTAGCGGGACGGAGACCCAGTACTTC.

The sample holds one count of this clone. V gene TRBV9 combines with J gene TRBJ2-2, with no clear D. The CDR3 has 12 amino acids. The germline V and J ends were trimmed by 0 bases and 6 bases, with 3 bases remaining between them. Germline CDR1 is SGDLS and CDR2 is YYNGEE. The CDR3, as DNA: TGTGCCAGCAGCGTAGTGTCCGGGGAGCTGTTTTTT. It encodes CASSVVSGELFF.

The rearrangement uses TRBV5-1 and TRBJ2-1, with 8 nucleotides matching TRBD1. The CDR3 length is 15 residues. J gave up 4 bases and V 4 bases, and 7 bases lay outside the gene matches. Germline V gives CDR1 SGHRS, CDR2 YFSETQ. CDR3: CASSIAGTGYNEQFF. In DNA form, the CDR3 reads TGCGCCAGCAGCATCGCCGGGACAGGTTACAATGAGCAGTTCTTC.

The table lists this clone with a count of one. The chain couples TRBV28 to TRBJ1-3; 9 bases fit TRBD1. This CDR3 comprises 16 residues. CDR1 and CDR2 (germline): MDHEN, SYDVKM. V was pared by 4 bases and J by 3 bases, with 7 bases of the junction left unmatched. The CDR3 DNA sequence: TGTGCCAGCAGTTCACCACAGGGGGCTTATGGAAACACCATATATTTT. This encodes CASSSPQGAYGNTIYF.

The chain recombines TRBV5-1 with TRBJ1-6; 11 bases align to TRBD1. V was clipped by 4 bases and J by 11 bases; unmatched bases: 17. This CDR3 comprises 18 residues. CDR1 is SGHRS and CDR2 is YFSETQ in the germline V gene. The CDR3 DNA is TGCGCCAGCAGCATAGTCCCGTCCGGGACAGGGGGATATGCACCCCTCCACTTT. As protein: CASSIVPSGTGGYAPLHF.

The chain uses TRBV7-9 and TRBJ1-1; 7 nucleotides align to TRBD1. The V gene end was trimmed by 4 bases and the J gene end by 4 bases; junction bases not matched to a gene: 15. The CDR3 totals 17 residues. Germline V gene data show CDR1 as SEHNR and CDR2 as FQNEAQ (reference sequence). The CDR3 region is CASSSKLQGTRGTEAFF. In nucleotides, the CDR3 is TGTGCCAGCAGCTCCAAATTACAGGGGACGCGGGGCACTGAAGCTTTCTTT.